This T cell receptor beta chain was sequenced during a study of cytomegalovirus exposure and HLA in healthy donors. Across the study: HLA-typed donors were the source of approximately 88 million unique TCRs, which an early data release held.

Study results and limitations: TCR beta V- and J-gene trimming, according to a later analysis, was linked to a missense DCLRE1C variant. A previous analysis found most TCR beta V segments productive roughly 90% or roughly 30% of the time.

Donors in the study were healthy people who gave bone marrow. Trimming removed 11 bases from V and 0 bases from J, with 14 bases in between. Germline V gene data show CDR1 as MNHEY and CDR2 as SVGAGI. The CDR3 runs to 13 residues. It was with 60 Vbeta and 13 Jbeta primers that the PCR ran. Here immunoSEQ multiplex PCR was the method, and the copy in TCRdb shows in-frame clones only, minus some. Of over 150,000 clones in the sample, less than 85% were seen once. Regarding this clone: Its antigen is as yet unknown.

The source is a man aged 25 to 40 in good health and CMV-seropositive. The chain is built from TRBV6-5 and TRBJ2-7; D is ambiguous. Sequencing was done on a sample of PBMCs. CDR3 loop: CASNKPGSYEQYF. CDR3 sequence (DNA): TGTGCCTCTAACAAGCCAGGCTCCTACGAGCAGTACTTC.